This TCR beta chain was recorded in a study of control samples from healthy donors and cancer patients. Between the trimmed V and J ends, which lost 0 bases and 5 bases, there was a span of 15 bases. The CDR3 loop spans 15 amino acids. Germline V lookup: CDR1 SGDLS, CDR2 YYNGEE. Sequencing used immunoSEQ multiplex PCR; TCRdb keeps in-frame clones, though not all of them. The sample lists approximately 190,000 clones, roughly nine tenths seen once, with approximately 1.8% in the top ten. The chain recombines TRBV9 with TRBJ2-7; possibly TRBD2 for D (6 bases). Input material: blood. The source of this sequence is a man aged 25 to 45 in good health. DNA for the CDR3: TGTGCCAGCAGCGTAGACCCGGGGGTCGCCGACGAGCAGTACTTC. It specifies CASSVDPGVADEQYF. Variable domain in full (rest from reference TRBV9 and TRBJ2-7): DSGVTQTPKHLITATGQRVTLRCSPRSGDLSVYWYQQSLDQGLQFLIQYYNGEERAKGNILERFSAQQFPDLHSELNLSSLELGDSALYFCASSVDPGVADEQYFGPGTRLTVT.